This TCR beta chain appears in the sequencing data of a study of identical twins. From the 5' RACE reads, TCRdb called clonotypes with MiXCR, one entry per CDR3 protein. The sample contains 200,000 to 300,000 distinct CDR3 sequences, over 9.5% of which appear only once. V was pared by 6 bases and J by 3 bases, with 16 bases between. Germline CDR1 is SGHRS and CDR2 is YFSETQ. The CDR3 length is 14 residues. Study-level results: Twin-shared out-of-frame alpha sequences showed excess low generation probability. The study reached conclusions through statistical analysis that was cross-sectional, not following the same donors. While abundant cord blood beta clonotypes carried fewer insertions, memory repertoires showed no such pattern. Among beta out-of-frame sequences, excess sharing between twins appeared weaker.

This clonotype occurred a few times. Its antigen is unknown. J is TRBJ2-7 and V is TRBV5-1; a weak D match, TRBD1 (6 bases). Material for sequencing was memory T cells sorted from blood. The sequence derives from a man aged 45-65 years in good health. This chain's CDR3 is CASTVSVQGYEQYF. In DNA, the CDR3 is TGCGCCAGCACCGTATCGGTACAGGGCTACGAGCAGTACTTC.